Listed below are T cell receptor beta chains from one sample, sequenced in a study of cytomegalovirus exposure and HLA in healthy donors. Assay used: immunoSEQ multiplex PCR; TCRdb lists only in-frame clones, some missing. The top ten clones hold 4% to 4.5% of a sample with 99,000 or so clones, roughly 86% of them seen once. Sequenced: PBMCs. These TCRs come from a woman aged 18-29 years in good health and CMV-seropositive. CDR3s include the opening cysteine and the closing phenylalanine or tryptophan. Fields, in order: D gene, V gene, clone size, J gene, CDR3 DNA, CDR3 protein. A D gene is named only where the DNA matches it firmly. The size entry is marked missing in some rows and otherwise reads once, few, many or a size class.

d_gene: -; v_gene: TRBV5-6; abundance: -; j_gene: TRBJ2-2; CDR3nt: TGTGCCAGCAGCTTGGAACTCACCACCGGGGAGCTGTTTTTT; CDR3aa: CASSLELTTGELFF
d_gene: TRBD1; v_gene: TRBV7-9; abundance: once; j_gene: TRBJ2-5; CDR3nt: TGTGCCAGCAACAGGGGACAAGAGACCCAGTACTTC; CDR3aa: CASNRGQETQYF
d_gene: -; v_gene: TRBV30; abundance: -; j_gene: TRBJ1-5; CDR3nt: TGTGCCTGGAACTCCGGGGACGGGGGTCAGCCCCAGCATTTT; CDR3aa: CAWNSGDGGQPQHF
d_gene: -; v_gene: TRBV6-5; abundance: -; j_gene: TRBJ1-1; CDR3nt: TGTGCCAGCAGGTCGGGACACCTGAACACTGAAGCTTTCTTT; CDR3aa: CASRSGHLNTEAFF
d_gene: TRBD2; v_gene: TRBV28; abundance: -; j_gene: TRBJ2-7; CDR3nt: TGTGCCAGCAGTACTCCTAGCGGCACCTCCTTTGCCTACGAGCAGTACTTC; CDR3aa: CASSTPSGTSFAYEQYF
d_gene: TRBD2; v_gene: TRBV19; abundance: -; j_gene: TRBJ2-1; CDR3nt: TGTGCCAGTAGAACCCCGGGAGGTGAGCAGTTCTTC; CDR3aa: CASRTPGGEQFF
d_gene: TRBD1; v_gene: TRBV28; abundance: -; j_gene: TRBJ2-7; CDR3nt: TGTGCCAGCAGTACAAGACAGGGTCAGGTAGGCGAGCAGTACTTC; CDR3aa: CASSTRQGQVGEQYF
d_gene: TRBD2; v_gene: TRBV28; abundance: -; j_gene: TRBJ2-3; CDR3nt: TGTGCCAGCAGTTCCCCAGCCCTAGGGACTAGCGGAGGCACAGATACGCAGTATTTT; CDR3aa: CASSSPALGTSGGTDTQYF
d_gene: TRBD2; v_gene: TRBV19; abundance: -; j_gene: TRBJ2-1; CDR3nt: TGTGCCAGTAGTATATCAGCGGGAGGGTACAATGAGCAGTTCTTC; CDR3aa: CASSISAGGYNEQFF
d_gene: TRBD1; v_gene: TRBV2; abundance: -; j_gene: TRBJ2-7; CDR3nt: TGTGCCAGCAGGCCCCACCGGGACAGGGGCCACGAGCAGTACTTC; CDR3aa: CASRPHRDRGHEQYF
d_gene: -; v_gene: TRBV4-2; abundance: -; j_gene: TRBJ1-4; CDR3nt: TGTGCCAGCAGCCCAGGTATTGGGAATGAAAAACTGTTTTTT; CDR3aa: CASSPGIGNEKLFF
d_gene: -; v_gene: TRBV12-5; abundance: few; j_gene: TRBJ2-2; CDR3nt: TGTGCTAGTGGTTTGGTACTACAGGCGGACACCGGGGAGCTGTTTTTT; CDR3aa: CASGLVLQADTGELFF
d_gene: -; v_gene: TRBV25-1; abundance: -; j_gene: TRBJ1-1; CDR3nt: TGTGCCAGCAGTGAATCCGGGGGGCGAACTGAAGCTTTCTTT; CDR3aa: CASSESGGRTEAFF
d_gene: -; v_gene: TRBV4-2; abundance: -; j_gene: TRBJ1-3; CDR3nt: TGTGCCAGCAGCTCAGGGCGCTCTGGAAACACCATATATTTT; CDR3aa: CASSSGRSGNTIYF
d_gene: -; v_gene: TRBV19; abundance: -; j_gene: TRBJ1-2; CDR3nt: TGTGCCAGTAGTTCCACAGGGTTAAAGTATGGCTACACCTTC; CDR3aa: CASSSTGLKYGYTF
d_gene: -; v_gene: TRBV5-1; abundance: -; j_gene: TRBJ2-3; CDR3nt: TGCGCCAGCAGCTTAATGGTGAGGGTCACAGATACGCAGTATTTT; CDR3aa: CASSLMVRVTDTQYF
d_gene: -; v_gene: TRBV7-7; abundance: many; j_gene: TRBJ2-7; CDR3nt: TGTGCCAGCAGCCCCTCTAGGAGGTCTAGGGACGAGCAGTACTTC; CDR3aa: CASSPSRRSRDEQYF
d_gene: -; v_gene: TRBV27; abundance: -; j_gene: TRBJ2-1; CDR3nt: TGTGCCAGTTCCAAGGGGACTTACAATGAGCAGTTCTTC; CDR3aa: CASSKGTYNEQFF
d_gene: -; v_gene: TRBV27; abundance: -; j_gene: TRBJ1-5; CDR3nt: TGTGCCAGCAGTTGGACAGCTAATCAGCCCCAGCATTTT; CDR3aa: CASSWTANQPQHF
d_gene: TRBD2; v_gene: TRBV9; abundance: -; j_gene: TRBJ2-1; CDR3nt: TGTGCCAGCAGCGTAGTGGTGGATTGGCGGGAGGCCTACAATGAGCAGTTCTTC; CDR3aa: CASSVVVDWREAYNEQFF
d_gene: -; v_gene: TRBV15; abundance: -; j_gene: TRBJ2-3; CDR3nt: TGTGCCACCGGCGACAGTTTGAGGGATACGCAGTATTTT; CDR3aa: CATGDSLRDTQYF
d_gene: -; v_gene: TRBV5-4; abundance: -; j_gene: TRBJ2-7; CDR3nt: TGTGCCAGCAGCTTGGAGTTTAGTGGCTCCTACGAGCAGTACTTC; CDR3aa: CASSLEFSGSYEQYF
d_gene: TRBD2; v_gene: TRBV5-4; abundance: once; j_gene: TRBJ2-3; CDR3nt: TGTGCCAGCAGCCCAGGACTAGCGGGGTTCACAGATACGCAGTATTTT; CDR3aa: CASSPGLAGFTDTQYF
d_gene: -; v_gene: TRBV12-5; abundance: -; j_gene: TRBJ1-5; CDR3nt: TGTGCTAGTGGTCAGGGGAATAGCAATCAGCCCCAGCATTTT; CDR3aa: CASGQGNSNQPQHF
d_gene: TRBD2; v_gene: TRBV7-6; abundance: -; j_gene: TRBJ2-1; CDR3nt: TGTGCCAGCAGCTTAGGGGCAGCGGGAGCCTACAATGAGCAGTTCTTC; CDR3aa: CASSLGAAGAYNEQFF
d_gene: TRBD1; v_gene: TRBV29-1; abundance: -; j_gene: TRBJ1-1; CDR3nt: TGCAGCACCCGACAGGGCACTGAAGCTTTCTTT; CDR3aa: CSTRQGTEAFF
d_gene: -; v_gene: TRBV11-3; abundance: -; j_gene: TRBJ2-7; CDR3nt: TGTGCCAGCAGCCCAGACAGTATCTACGAGCAGTACTTC; CDR3aa: CASSPDSIYEQYF
d_gene: -; v_gene: TRBV6-1; abundance: -; j_gene: TRBJ2-7; CDR3nt: TGTGCCAGCAGTGAACCCCAGGACAACTTCTACGAGCAGTACTTC; CDR3aa: CASSEPQDNFYEQYF
d_gene: -; v_gene: TRBV7-3; abundance: few; j_gene: TRBJ2-1; CDR3nt: TGTGCCAGCAGCTTAATACAGGGCCGTGAGCAGTTCTTC; CDR3aa: CASSLIQGREQFF
d_gene: -; v_gene: TRBV11-2; abundance: -; j_gene: TRBJ1-1; CDR3nt: TGTGCCAGCAGACGACTATTTAGACAAGGGAGGAGAATGAACACTGAAGCTTTCTTT; CDR3aa: CASRRLFRQGRRMNTEAFF
d_gene: -; v_gene: TRBV4-1; abundance: -; j_gene: TRBJ1-1; CDR3nt: TGCGCCAGCAGCCAAGTCGTCTCCCCGGGGTCTGTCACTGAAGCTTTCTTT; CDR3aa: CASSQVVSPGSVTEAFF
d_gene: TRBD1; v_gene: TRBV5-1; abundance: -; j_gene: TRBJ1-1; CDR3nt: TGCGCCAGCAGCGGCCGGGACAGAGGGGGAGAAAGTGAAGCTTTCTTT; CDR3aa: CASSGRDRGGESEAFF
d_gene: -; v_gene: TRBV11-2; abundance: -; j_gene: TRBJ2-4; CDR3nt: TGTGCCAGCAGCTTAGGTGGAATGACTATAGCCAAAAACATTCAGTACTTC; CDR3aa: CASSLGGMTIAKNIQYF
d_gene: -; v_gene: TRBV18; abundance: -; j_gene: TRBJ1-1; CDR3nt: TGTGCCAGCTCACCGGGGGCGGTCGACCCCATGAACACTGAAGCTTTCTTT; CDR3aa: CASSPGAVDPMNTEAFF
d_gene: TRBD1; v_gene: TRBV9; abundance: once; j_gene: TRBJ2-7; CDR3nt: TGTGCCAGCAGCGTAGGACCCGGTGGGTCAGGGGGCTCCTACGAGCAGTACTTC; CDR3aa: CASSVGPGGSGGSYEQYF
d_gene: -; v_gene: TRBV6-5; abundance: -; j_gene: TRBJ1-1; CDR3nt: TGTGCCAGCAGTTACTCCCGGCCAGGAGGGAACACTGAAGCTTTCTTT; CDR3aa: CASSYSRPGGNTEAFF
d_gene: -; v_gene: TRBV7-3; abundance: once; j_gene: TRBJ1-1; CDR3nt: TGTGCCAGCAGCTTAACGGGGCCGTCTGAAGCTTTCTTT; CDR3aa: CASSLTGPSEAFF
d_gene: -; v_gene: TRBV7-9; abundance: few; j_gene: TRBJ2-7; CDR3nt: TGTGCCAGCACGCGGACAGACTACGAGCAGTACTTC; CDR3aa: CASTRTDYEQYF